The clone carrying this TCR beta chain was counted a few times. This specimen comes from a study of T-cell reconstitution after alpha-beta-depleted transplantation in children. During its preparation, the TCRbeta library received unique molecular identifiers. TCRdb re-called the PCR reads with MiXCR, one entry per CDR3 protein. The sample has nearly 550,000 distinct CDR3 sequences, around 20% seen once. The J segment lost 1 base and the V segment lost 3 bases, leaving 5 bases of the junction unmatched. Per the germline V gene, CDR1 is SGHDT and CDR2 is YYEEEE. CDR3 length equals 15 residues. The TCR comes from a human donor who donated a stem cell graft to a child with acute lymphoblastic leukemia. The sample consisted of PBMCs from the stem cell graft donor, taken from the stem cell graft. J is TRBJ2-7 and V is TRBV5-6; 9 bases are shared with TRBD2. In DNA form, the CDR3 reads TGTGCCAGCAGCTCCCCGGGACTAGCATCCTACGAGCAGTACTTC. Amino acids: CASSSPGLASYEQYF.